Included here is one T cell receptor (beta chain) sequence, with context. Its specificity is not known. The treatment is: oral pan-JAK inhibitor, 5-10 mg twice daily. The data are from a study of CD8+ T cells in alopecia areata. Study results and limitations: Sequenced scalp T cells also include alphabeta T cells resident in normal skin.

Extracted RNA was reverse transcribed, and the resulting cDNA served as sequencing template. Sequencing used immunoSEQ multiplex PCR; TCRdb keeps in-frame clones, though not all of them. This table holds approximately 210,000 clones, around three fifths found once. The specimen comprised CD4+ T cells sorted from blood, sampled around week 47, from a patient treated with tofacitinib. The source of this sequence is a human donor with alopecia areata.

The DNA for the CDR3 is TGTGCCAGCAGTTTAGGGACAGGGATGAACACTGAAGCTTTCTTT. Encoded protein: CASSLGTGMNTEAFF. The chain is built from TRBV27 and TRBJ1-1; TRBD1 matches 9 bases. The CDR3 runs 15 residues. The germline CDR1 and CDR2 sequences are MNHEY and SMNVEV (reference sequence). V was pared by 2 bases and J by 0 bases, with 1 base of the junction left unmatched.